What follows are 7 T cell receptor beta chains derived from one specimen sequenced in a study of cytomegalovirus exposure and HLA in healthy donors. PCR involved 60 Vbeta and 13 Jbeta primers. The data were produced by immunoSEQ multiplex PCR, yet TCRdb's version contains in-frame clones alone and is incomplete. The sample includes about 160,000 clones, around four fifths seen only once; the top ten take about 9.7%. Sample: PBMCs. These receptors originate from a man aged 18-30 years in good health and CMV-seropositive.

V usage is TRBV5-4 and J usage is TRBJ2-7, with D maybe TRBD2 (5 bases). V was pared by 9 bases and J by 1 base, with 17 bases between. Germline V CDR1 and CDR2: SGHNT, YYREEE (reference sequence). The CDR3 extends over 14 amino acids. The CDR3 protein is CATTPGGGSYEQYF. In DNA form, the CDR3 reads TGTGCCACCACACCAGGCGGCGGGTCCTACGAGCAGTACTTC.

The J gene is TRBJ1-3, the V gene TRBV18, with D tentatively TRBD1 (6 bases). With 0 bases removed from V and 4 bases from J, the gap between germline ends came to 13 bases. Germline-derived CDR1 and CDR2 are KGHSH and LQKENI. The CDR3 extends over 16 amino acids. CDR3 in DNA: TGTGCCAGCTCACCACCGTCGGGGGGCGCGGGAAACACCATATATTTT. It translates to CASSPPSGGAGNTIYF.

This clone was observed once. The V call is TRBV9, the J call TRBJ2-2; D is perhaps TRBD1 (6 bases). The CDR3 covers 15 residues. Germline loops: CDR1 SGDLS, CDR2 YYNGEE. V lost 2 bases and J lost 2, with 10 bases in between. The CDR3 sequence is CASSVTGSNTGELFF. The CDR3, as DNA: TGTGCCAGCAGCGTCACAGGGAGTAACACCGGGGAGCTGTTTTTT.

This chain links TRBV19 with TRBJ2-7; D is perhaps TRBD2 (6 bases). Germline V gives CDR1 LNHDA, CDR2 SQIVND (reference sequence). CDR3 length: 14 amino acids. V was shortened by 5 bases and J by 0 bases, with 11 bases between the two germline ends. In nucleotides, the CDR3 is TGTGCCAGTAGTCCCGCGGGGACCTCCTACGAGCAGTACTTC. It is translated as CASSPAGTSYEQYF.

This chain links TRBV12-5 with TRBJ1-1, with D possibly being TRBD1 (6 bases). The CDR3 consists of 13 residues. In germline, CDR1 is LGHNT, CDR2 FRNRAP. V lost 0 bases, J lost 6 bases, and 8 bases lay in between. The CDR3 DNA reads TGTGCTAGTGGTTTGGTTGAGGGGGCTGAAGCTTTCTTT. Translating it yields CASGLVEGAEAFF. The variable domain in full, with the rest retrieved from reference TRBV12-5 and TRBJ1-1, is DARVTQTPRHKVTEMGQEVTMRCQPILGHNTVFWYRQTMMQGLELLAYFRNRAPLDDSGMPKDRFSAEMPDATLATLKIQPSEPRDSAVYFCASGLVEGAEAFFGQGTRLTVV.

The chain uses TRBV5-5 and TRBJ1-1, with D maybe TRBD1 (5 bases). V lost 3 bases, J lost 1 base, and 10 bases lay in between. Germline V gene sequence: CDR1 SGHKS, CDR2 YYEKEE (reference sequence). The CDR3 covers 14 residues. The DNA for the CDR3 is TGTGCCAGCAGCTATCAAACAGGGAACACTGAAGCTTTCTTT. It codes for CASSYQTGNTEAFF.

The table lists this clone with a few counts. The rearrangement links TRBV5-4 to TRBJ1-3, with TRBD1 identical over 7 bases. In germline, CDR1 is SGHNT, CDR2 YYREEE (reference sequence). Trimming cost V 0 bases and J 3 bases; bases outside gene matches: 3. The CDR3 has 15 residues. As DNA, the CDR3 is TGTGCCAGCAGCTTGGGGACAGGAGGTGGAAACACCATATATTTT. It yields the protein CASSLGTGGGNTIYF.